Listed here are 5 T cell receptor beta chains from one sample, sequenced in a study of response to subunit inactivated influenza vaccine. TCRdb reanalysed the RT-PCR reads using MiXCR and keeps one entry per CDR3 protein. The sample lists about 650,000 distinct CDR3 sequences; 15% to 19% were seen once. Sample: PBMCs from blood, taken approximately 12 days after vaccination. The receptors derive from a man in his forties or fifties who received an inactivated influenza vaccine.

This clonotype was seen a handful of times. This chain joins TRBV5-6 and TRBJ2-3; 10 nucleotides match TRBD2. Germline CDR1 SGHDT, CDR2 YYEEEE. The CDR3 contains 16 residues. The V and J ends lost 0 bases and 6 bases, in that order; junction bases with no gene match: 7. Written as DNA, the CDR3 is TGTGCCAGCAGCTTGGTAGCGGGGGGTTTGGTGGATACGCAGTATTTT. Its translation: CASSLVAGGLVDTQYF.

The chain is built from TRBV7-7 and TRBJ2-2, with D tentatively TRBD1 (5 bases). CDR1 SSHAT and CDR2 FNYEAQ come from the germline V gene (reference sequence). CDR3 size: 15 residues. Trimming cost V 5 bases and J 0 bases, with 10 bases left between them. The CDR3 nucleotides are TGTGCCAGCAGCCTTGACAGTTCGAACACCGGGGAGCTGTTTTTT. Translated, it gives CASSLDSSNTGELFF. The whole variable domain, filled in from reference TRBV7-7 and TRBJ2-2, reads GAGVSQSPRYKVTKRGQDVTLRCDPISSHATLYWYQQALGQGPEFLTYFNYEAQPDKSGLPSDRFSAERPEGSISTLTIQRTEQRDSAMYRCASSLDSSNTGELFFGEGSRLTVL.

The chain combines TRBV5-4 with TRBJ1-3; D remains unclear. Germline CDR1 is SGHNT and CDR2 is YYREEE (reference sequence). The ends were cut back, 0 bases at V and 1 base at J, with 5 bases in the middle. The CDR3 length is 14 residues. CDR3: CASSLEESGNTIYF. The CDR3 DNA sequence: TGTGCCAGCAGCTTGGAAGAGTCTGGAAACACCATATATTTT.

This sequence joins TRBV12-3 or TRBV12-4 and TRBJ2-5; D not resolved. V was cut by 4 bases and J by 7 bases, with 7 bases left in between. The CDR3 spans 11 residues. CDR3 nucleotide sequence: TGTGCCAGCAGTTCCCCCCCGACCCAGTACTTC. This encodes CASSSPPTQYF.

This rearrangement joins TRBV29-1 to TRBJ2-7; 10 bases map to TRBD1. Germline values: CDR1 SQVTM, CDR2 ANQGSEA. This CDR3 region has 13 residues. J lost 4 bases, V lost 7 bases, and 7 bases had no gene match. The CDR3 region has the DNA TGCAGCGGCGCGACAGGGGGCGGGTACGAGCAGTACTTC. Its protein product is CSGATGGGYEQYF.